This TCR beta chain is from a study of cytomegalovirus exposure and HLA in healthy donors. This CDR3 comprises 14 residues. The germline V gene has CDR1 MDHEN and CDR2 SYDVKM. Losses at the gene ends were 8 bases for V and 0 bases for J; bases not matched to a gene: 4. Donors sampled were nominally healthy, though unrecorded immune exposures were likely. On this clone itself: Its antigen is unidentified.

Study observations and caveats: In an earlier analysis, productive rearrangement rates for most beta V segments clustered near 87% or 30%.

In the PCR, 60 Vbeta and 13 Jbeta primers were used. Measured with immunoSEQ multiplex PCR; TCRdb has only the in-frame clones, and not every one. The sample includes 200,000 or so clones. The sample taken for sequencing was PBMCs. The gene calls are TRBV28 and TRBJ1-2, with 9 bases matching TRBD1. This TCR was recovered from a girl aged 2 to 10 in good health and CMV-seropositive. CDR3 sequence reads: CASGDRAANYGYTF. The DNA for the CDR3 is TGTGCCAGCGGGGACAGGGCCGCTAACTATGGCTACACCTTC.